The 7 T cell receptor beta chains presented below share a single source sample, sequenced in a study of tumor and adjacent non-tumor tissue in lung cancer. This sample's RNA came from whole unsorted tissue. TCRbeta libraries were built with three rounds of nested PCR, modified from ARM-PCR. TCRdb fed the multiplex PCR reads into MiXCR, producing one record per CDR3 protein. The sample carries under 100,000 distinct CDR3 sequences, about 61% recorded once. Sequencing was done on a sample of lung tumor tissue. The receptors were gathered from a man in his 70s with non-small cell lung cancer.

The chain is built from TRBV11-2 and TRBJ2-2; D gene uncertain. Looked up from germline, CDR1 is SGHAT and CDR2 is FQNNGV. This CDR3 has 16 amino acids. This CDR3 reads CVGSWSPLTNTGELFF. CDR3 in DNA: TGTGTCGGCAGCTGGAGCCCACTGACGAACACCGGGGAGCTGTTTTTT.

This clonotype counts as medium-sized. This chain uses TRBV11-3 with TRBJ2-7, with no clear D. V lost 0 bases to trimming and J lost 7 bases, with 10 bases between them. This CDR3 contains 13 residues. Germline CDR1 reads SGHNT; CDR2 reads YENEEA. The CDR3 DNA sequence: TGTGCCAGCAGCTTAGAGGCCTGGGGAGAGCAGTACTTC. It translates to CASSLEAWGEQYF.

About this clonotype: Being one base from a much bigger clone, this may be a read error. The genes are TRBV12-3 or TRBV12-4 and TRBJ1-2, with no clear D. The CDR3 is 11 amino acids. V was trimmed by 7 bases and J by 4 bases, leaving 7 bases between them. In DNA form, the CDR3 reads TGTGCCAGCACCGCTGCCTATGGCTACACCTTC. Amino acids: CASTAAYGYTF.

The V call is TRBV25-1, the J call TRBJ1-2; 9 bases line up with TRBD1. The germline CDR1 and CDR2 sequences are MGHDK and SYGVNS. This CDR3 region has 13 residues. Losses at the gene ends were 6 bases for V and 5 bases for J; bases not matched to a gene: 4. The CDR3 reads CASSPGQGYGYTF. The DNA for the CDR3 is TGTGCCAGCAGCCCGGGACAGGGATATGGCTACACCTTC.

This clonotype was observed a few times. One end of the junction varies from germline; a read error may be responsible. The genes are TRBV11-2 and TRBJ1-5; D is uncertain. Germline loops: CDR1 SGHAT, CDR2 FQNNGV. The CDR3 extends over 19 amino acids. CDR3 nucleotides: TGTGCCAGCAGACTAGGGTGTGGGGAAAGAGGTTATAGCAATCAGCCTCAGCATTTT. It translates to CASRLGCGERGYSNQPQHF.

This clonotype has just a few counts. This rearrangement joins TRBV12-3 or TRBV12-4 to TRBJ2-5; TRBD2 might be the D (5 bases). The CDR3 is made up of 13 amino acids. Trimming took 1 base from V and 5 from J, leaving 8 bases between them. Here the CDR3 DNA reads TGTGCCAGCAGTTTAGTGGGGAGTGAGACCCAGTACTTC. It translates to CASSLVGSETQYF.

Concerning this clonotype itself: This may arise from a read error, as a much more abundant clone is one base away. The chain employs TRBV29-1 and TRBJ2-7; possibly TRBD1 for D (6 bases). Trimming took 1 base from V and 0 from J, leaving 16 bases between them. The CDR3 contains 16 residues. The germline CDR1 and CDR2 sequences are SQVTM and ANQGSEA. The CDR3 DNA reads TGCAGCGTTGAAGTCGGGCAGGGGCCCCTCTCCTACGAGCAGTACTTC. This encodes CSVEVGQGPLSYEQYF.